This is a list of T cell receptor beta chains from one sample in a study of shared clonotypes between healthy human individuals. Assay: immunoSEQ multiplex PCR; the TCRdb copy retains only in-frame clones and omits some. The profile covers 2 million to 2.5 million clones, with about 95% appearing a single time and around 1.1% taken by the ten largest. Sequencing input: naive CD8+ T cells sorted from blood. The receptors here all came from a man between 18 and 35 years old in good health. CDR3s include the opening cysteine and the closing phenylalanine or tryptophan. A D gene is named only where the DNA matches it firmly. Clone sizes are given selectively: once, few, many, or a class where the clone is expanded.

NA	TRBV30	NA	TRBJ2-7	CAWAGDSYEQYF	TGTGCCTGGGCCGGAGACTCGTACGAGCAGTACTTC
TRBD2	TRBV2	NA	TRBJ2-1	CASSGERGGIYNEQFF	TGTGCCAGCAGTGGGGAACGGGGGGGCATCTACAATGAGCAGTTCTTC
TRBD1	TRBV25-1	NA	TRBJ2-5	CASSLGQGVETQYF	TGTGCCAGCAGCCTAGGACAGGGGGTAGAGACCCAGTACTTC
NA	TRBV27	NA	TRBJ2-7	CASSFVTRTYEQYF	TGTGCCAGCAGTTTTGTCACACGAACCTACGAGCAGTACTTC
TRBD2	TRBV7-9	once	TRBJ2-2	CASSLVIGGGTNTGELFF	TGTGCCAGCAGCTTAGTTATTGGCGGGGGAACGAACACCGGGGAGCTGTTTTTT
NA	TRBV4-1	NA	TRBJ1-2	CASSLTPTGNYGYTF	TGCGCCAGCAGCCTTACACCCACAGGGAACTATGGCTACACCTTC
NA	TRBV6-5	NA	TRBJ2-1	CASSYNGGDEQFF	TGTGCCAGCAGTTACAATGGCGGGGATGAGCAGTTCTTC
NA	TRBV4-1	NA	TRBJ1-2	CASSQGGGIGYYGYTF	TGCGCCAGCAGCCAAGGAGGGGGGATCGGGTACTATGGCTACACCTTC
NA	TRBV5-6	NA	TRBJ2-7	CASSLQSTEQYF	TGTGCCAGCAGTCTCCAATCTACCGAGCAGTACTTC
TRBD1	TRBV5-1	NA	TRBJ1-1	CASSADRVDTEAFF	TGCGCCAGCAGCGCGGACAGGGTGGACACTGAAGCTTTCTTT
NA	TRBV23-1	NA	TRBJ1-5	CASSQPGDLDNQPQHF	TGCGCCAGCAGTCAGCCCGGGGACTTGGATAATCAGCCCCAGCATTTT
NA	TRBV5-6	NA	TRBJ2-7	CASSLWGGSLRNEQYF	TGTGCCAGCAGCTTGTGGGGAGGCAGTCTGAGGAACGAGCAGTACTTC
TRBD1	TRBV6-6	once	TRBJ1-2	CASSYGGDSNYGYTF	TGTGCCAGCAGTTACGGTGGGGACAGTAACTATGGCTACACCTTC
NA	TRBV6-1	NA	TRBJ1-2	CASSQGPGGIYGYTF	TGTGCCAGCAGTCAGGGGCCCGGCGGCATATATGGCTACACCTTC
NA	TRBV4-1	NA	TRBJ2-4	CASSPRSGLAKNIQYF	TGCGCCAGCAGCCCGCGGAGCGGGCTAGCCAAAAACATTCAGTACTTC
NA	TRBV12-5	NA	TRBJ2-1	CASGGGTSHEQFF	TGTGCTAGTGGTGGGGGGACCAGTCATGAGCAGTTCTTC
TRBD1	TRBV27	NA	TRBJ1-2	CASSPGQVDYGYTF	TGTGCCAGCAGCCCGGGACAGGTAGATTATGGCTACACCTTC
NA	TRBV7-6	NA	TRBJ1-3	CASSLLSRVAGNTIYF	TGTGCCAGCAGCTTATTGTCCAGGGTTGCTGGAAACACCATATATTTT
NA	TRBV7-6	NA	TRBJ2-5	CASSPGLAVQETQYF	TGTGCCAGCAGCCCCGGTTTAGCGGTTCAAGAGACCCAGTACTTC
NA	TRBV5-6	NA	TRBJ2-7	CASSLSSRYEQYF	TGTGCCAGCAGCTTGTCGTCACGTTACGAGCAGTACTTC
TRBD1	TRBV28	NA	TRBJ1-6	CASRGDRGGAYNSPLHF	TGTGCCAGCAGGGGGGACAGGGGAGGCGCCTATAATTCACCCCTCCACTTT
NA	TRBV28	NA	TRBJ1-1	CASSLAGSYTEAFF	TGTGCCAGCAGTTTGGCAGGGTCGTACACTGAAGCTTTCTTT
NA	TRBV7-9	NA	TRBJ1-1	CASSSATGRHTEAFF	TGTGCCAGCAGCTCTGCGACAGGCCGGCACACTGAAGCTTTCTTT
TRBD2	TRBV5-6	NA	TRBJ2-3	CASSYLAGGPTDTQYF	TGTGCCAGCAGCTACCTAGCGGGGGGGCCGACAGATACGCAGTATTTT
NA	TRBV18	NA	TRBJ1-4	CASSPIWGQYEKLFF	TGTGCCAGCTCCCCTATTTGGGGGCAGTATGAAAAACTGTTTTTT
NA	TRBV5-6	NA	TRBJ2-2	CASSFGVANTGELFF	TGTGCCAGCAGCTTCGGGGTCGCGAACACCGGGGAGCTGTTTTTT
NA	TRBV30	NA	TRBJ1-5	CAWSDRRRRVNQPQHF	TGTGCCTGGAGTGATCGTCGTAGAAGGGTCAATCAGCCCCAGCATTTT
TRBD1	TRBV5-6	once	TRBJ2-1	CASSFEGADEQFF	TGTGCCAGCAGCTTTGAGGGGGCGGATGAGCAGTTCTTC
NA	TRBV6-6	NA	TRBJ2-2	CASDITGYATGELFF	TGTGCCAGCGATATAACAGGGTACGCCACCGGGGAGCTGTTTTTT
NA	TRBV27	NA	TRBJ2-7	CASSPSYGGVSYEQYF	TGTGCCAGCAGTCCCTCATACGGGGGCGTTAGCTACGAGCAGTACTTC
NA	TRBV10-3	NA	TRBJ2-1	CAISEVRGLQSREQFF	TGTGCCATCAGTGAGGTTAGGGGTCTCCAGTCCAGGGAGCAGTTCTTC
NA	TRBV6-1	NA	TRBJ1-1	CASSEALGNTEAFF	TGTGCCAGCAGTGAAGCGTTGGGGAACACTGAAGCTTTCTTT
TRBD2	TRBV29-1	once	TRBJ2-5	CSVGGLAEQETQYF	TGCAGCGTCGGCGGACTAGCGGAACAAGAGACCCAGTACTTC